The present T cell receptor beta chain was sequenced within a study of T cell repertoires in cytomegalovirus infection. Study in general: The authors relied on CMV epitopes, both recently identified HLA-C-restricted and well-studied HLA-B-restricted. Shared public TCR beta signatures pointed to both CMV infection and a matching HLA type. Study-level points and caveats: The ex vivo response was dominated by HLA-C-restricted CMV-specific TCR beta clonotypes.

TCRdb re-called the reads with MiXCR, one entry per CDR3 protein. The sample carries approximately 1,000,000 distinct CDR3 sequences, approximately 30% recorded once. CDR3 length: 17 residues. Germline loops: CDR1 SGHVS, CDR2 FQNEAQ. V was pared by 7 bases and J by 10 bases, with 20 bases of the junction left unmatched. Regarding this clonotype: Its antigen is not identified.

The sequence was collected from a human donor in good health (CMV status not recorded). Some clones in this sample may be carry-over from other donors' samples. The sample consisted of cultured CD8+ T cells from PBMCs, taken from culture after CMV antigen stimulation. The gene calls are TRBV7-8 and TRBJ2-1; 9 bases align to TRBD2. The CDR3 sequence is CASNKITISGGPGEQFF. DNA of the CDR3: TGTGCCAGCAACAAAATTACAATCAGCGGGGGGCCTGGAGAGCAGTTCTTC.